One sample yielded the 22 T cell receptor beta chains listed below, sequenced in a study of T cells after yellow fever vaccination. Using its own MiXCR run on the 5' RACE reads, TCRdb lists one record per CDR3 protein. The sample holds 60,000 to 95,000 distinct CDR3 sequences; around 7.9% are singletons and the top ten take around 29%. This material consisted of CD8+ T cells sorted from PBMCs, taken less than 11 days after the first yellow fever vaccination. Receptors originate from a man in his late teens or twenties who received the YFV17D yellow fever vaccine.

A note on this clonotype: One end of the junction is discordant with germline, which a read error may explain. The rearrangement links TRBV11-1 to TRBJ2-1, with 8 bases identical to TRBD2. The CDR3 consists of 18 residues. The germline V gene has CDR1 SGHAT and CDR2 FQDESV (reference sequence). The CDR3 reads CASSLSGGAGPRDRIWLF. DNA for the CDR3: TGTGCCAGCAGCTTAAGCGGGGGAGCTGGGCCAAGGGACCGTATCTGGCTCTTC.

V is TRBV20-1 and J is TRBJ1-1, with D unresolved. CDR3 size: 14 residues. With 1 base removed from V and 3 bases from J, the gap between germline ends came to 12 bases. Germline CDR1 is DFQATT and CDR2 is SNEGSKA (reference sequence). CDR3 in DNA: TGCAGTGCTAGAGCCCCCCTTATTGACACTGAAGCTTTCTTT. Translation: CSARAPLIDTEAFF.

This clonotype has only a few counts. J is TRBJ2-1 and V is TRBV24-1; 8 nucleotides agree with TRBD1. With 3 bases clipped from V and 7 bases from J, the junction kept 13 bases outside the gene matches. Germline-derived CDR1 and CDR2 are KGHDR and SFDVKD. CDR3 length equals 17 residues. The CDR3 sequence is CATSDSTRQGARNEQFF. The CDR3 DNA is TGTGCCACCAGTGATAGCACTCGGCAGGGGGCGCGTAATGAGCAGTTCTTC.

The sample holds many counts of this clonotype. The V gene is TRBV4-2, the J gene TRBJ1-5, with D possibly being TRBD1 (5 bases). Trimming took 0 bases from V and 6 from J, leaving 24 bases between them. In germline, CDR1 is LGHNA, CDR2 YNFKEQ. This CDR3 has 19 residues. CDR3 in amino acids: CASSQDPSGPESLIQPQHF. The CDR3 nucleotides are TGTGCCAGCAGCCAAGATCCATCAGGGCCGGAGAGTTTAATTCAGCCCCAGCATTTT.

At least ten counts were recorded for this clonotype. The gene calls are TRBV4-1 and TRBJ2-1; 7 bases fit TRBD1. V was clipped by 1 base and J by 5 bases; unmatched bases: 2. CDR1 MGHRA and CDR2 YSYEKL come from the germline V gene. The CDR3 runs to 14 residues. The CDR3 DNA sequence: TGCGCCAGCAGCCAAGTGGGACAGCACAATGAGCAGTTCTTC. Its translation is CASSQVGQHNEQFF.

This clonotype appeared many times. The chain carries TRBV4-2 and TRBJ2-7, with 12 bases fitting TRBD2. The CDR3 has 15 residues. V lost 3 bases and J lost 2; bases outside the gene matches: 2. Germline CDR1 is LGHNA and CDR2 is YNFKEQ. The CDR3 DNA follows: TGTGCCAGCAGCCAGCCTAGCGGGGGGGCCTACGAGCAGTACTTC. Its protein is CASSQPSGGAYEQYF.

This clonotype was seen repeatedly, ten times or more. CDR3 region: CATSRVTGVGETQYF. CDR3 sequence (DNA): TGTGCCACCAGCAGAGTGACAGGGGTAGGGGAGACCCAGTACTTC. The chain employs TRBV15 and TRBJ2-5, with 8 bases lining up with TRBD1. This CDR3 has 15 residues. From germline, CDR1 is LNHNV and CDR2 YYDKDF (reference sequence). Trimming removed 1 base from V and 5 bases from J; junction bases left unmatched: 6.

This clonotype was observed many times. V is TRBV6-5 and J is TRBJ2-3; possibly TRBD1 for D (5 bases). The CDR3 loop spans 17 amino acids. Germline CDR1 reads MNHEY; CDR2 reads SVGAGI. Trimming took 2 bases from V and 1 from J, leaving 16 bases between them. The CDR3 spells CASSYGADLRGTDTQYF. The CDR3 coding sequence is TGTGCCAGCAGTTACGGGGCCGACCTGAGAGGCACAGATACGCAGTATTTT.

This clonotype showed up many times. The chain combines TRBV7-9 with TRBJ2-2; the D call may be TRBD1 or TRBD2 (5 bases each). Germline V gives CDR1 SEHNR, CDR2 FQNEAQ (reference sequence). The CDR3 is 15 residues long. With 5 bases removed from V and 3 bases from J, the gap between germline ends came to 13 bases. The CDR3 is CASSQSGPHTGELFF. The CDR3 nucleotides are TGTGCCAGCAGCCAGTCGGGACCTCACACCGGGGAGCTGTTTTTT.

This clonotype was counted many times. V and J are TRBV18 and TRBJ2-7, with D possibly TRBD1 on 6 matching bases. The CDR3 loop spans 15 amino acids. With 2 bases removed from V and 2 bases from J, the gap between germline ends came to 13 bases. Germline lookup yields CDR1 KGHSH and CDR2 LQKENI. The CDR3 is CASSPANREPYEQYF. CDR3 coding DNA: TGTGCCAGCTCACCAGCGAACAGGGAGCCCTACGAGCAGTACTTC.

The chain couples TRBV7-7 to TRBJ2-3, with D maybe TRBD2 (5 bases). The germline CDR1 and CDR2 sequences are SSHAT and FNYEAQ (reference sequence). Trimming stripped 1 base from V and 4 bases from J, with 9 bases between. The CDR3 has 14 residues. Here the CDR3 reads CASSLDPGSDTQYF. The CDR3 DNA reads TGTGCCAGCAGCTTAGACCCGGGGTCAGATACGCAGTATTTT. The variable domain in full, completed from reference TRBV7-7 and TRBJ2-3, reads GAGVSQSPRYKVTKRGQDVTLRCDPISSHATLYWYQQALGQGPEFLTYFNYEAQPDKSGLPSDRFSAERPEGSISTLTIQRTEQRDSAMYRCASSLDPGSDTQYFGPGTRLTVL.

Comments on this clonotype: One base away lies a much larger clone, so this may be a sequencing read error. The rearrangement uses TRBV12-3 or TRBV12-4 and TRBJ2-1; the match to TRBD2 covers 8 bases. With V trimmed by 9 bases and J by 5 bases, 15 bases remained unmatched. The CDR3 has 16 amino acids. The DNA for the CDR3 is TGTGCCAGAAAGCCAGTGGGCGGGGGGCTTCACAATGAGCAGTTCTTC. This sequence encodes CARKPVGGGLHNEQFF.

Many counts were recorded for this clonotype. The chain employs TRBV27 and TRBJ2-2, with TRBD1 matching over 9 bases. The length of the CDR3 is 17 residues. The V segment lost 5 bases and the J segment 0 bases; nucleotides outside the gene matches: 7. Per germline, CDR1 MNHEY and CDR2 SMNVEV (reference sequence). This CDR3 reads CASSDRGYRANTGELFF. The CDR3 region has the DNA TGTGCCAGCAGTGACAGGGGGTATAGGGCGAACACCGGGGAGCTGTTTTTT.

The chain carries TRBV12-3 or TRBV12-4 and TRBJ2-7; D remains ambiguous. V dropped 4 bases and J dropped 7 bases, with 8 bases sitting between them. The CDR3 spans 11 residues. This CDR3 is CASSSPGEQYF. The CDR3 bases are TGTGCCAGCAGTTCCCCCGGGGAGCAGTACTTC.

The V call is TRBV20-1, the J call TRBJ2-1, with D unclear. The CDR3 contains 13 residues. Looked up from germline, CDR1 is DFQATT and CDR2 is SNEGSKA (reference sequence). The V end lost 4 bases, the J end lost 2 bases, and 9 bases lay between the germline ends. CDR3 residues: CSAMAPTYNEQFF. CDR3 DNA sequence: TGCAGTGCTATGGCCCCCACCTACAATGAGCAGTTCTTC.

In DNA, the CDR3 is TGTGCCAGCAGTTTACTCGGGACAGGGGTCTATGGCTACACCTTC. Protein: CASSLLGTGVYGYTF. The rearrangement uses TRBV28 and TRBJ1-2, with TRBD1 matching over 10 bases. Germline V CDR1 and CDR2: MDHEN, SYDVKM. Losses at the gene ends were 2 bases for V and 4 bases for J; bases not matched to a gene: 4. The CDR3 extends over 15 amino acids.

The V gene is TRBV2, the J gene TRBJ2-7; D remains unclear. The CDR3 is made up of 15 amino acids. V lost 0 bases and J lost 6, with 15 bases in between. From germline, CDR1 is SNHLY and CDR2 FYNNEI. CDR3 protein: CASSEALNWRLEQYV. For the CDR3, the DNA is TGTGCCAGCAGTGAAGCGCTTAACTGGAGACTCGAGCAGTACGTC.

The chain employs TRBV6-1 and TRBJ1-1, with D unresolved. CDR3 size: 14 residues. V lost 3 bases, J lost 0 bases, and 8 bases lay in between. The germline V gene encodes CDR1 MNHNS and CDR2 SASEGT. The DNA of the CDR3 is TGTGCCAGCAGTGACAGTAACATGAACACTGAAGCTTTCTTT. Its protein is CASSDSNMNTEAFF.

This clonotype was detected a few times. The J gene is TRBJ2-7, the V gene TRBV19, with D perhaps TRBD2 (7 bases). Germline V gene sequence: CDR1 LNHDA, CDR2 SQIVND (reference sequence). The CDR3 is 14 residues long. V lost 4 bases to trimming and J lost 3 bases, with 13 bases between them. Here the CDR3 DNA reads TGTGCCAGTAGTAGTTCGGGGGGCTTCTACGAGCAGTACTTC. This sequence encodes CASSSSGGFYEQYF.

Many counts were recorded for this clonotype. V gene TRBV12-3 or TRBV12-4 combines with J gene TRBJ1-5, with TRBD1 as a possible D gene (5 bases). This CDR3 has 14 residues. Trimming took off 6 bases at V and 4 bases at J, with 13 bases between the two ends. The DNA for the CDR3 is TGTGCCAGCAGCATCCGCCCAGGGAATCAGCCCCAGCATTTT. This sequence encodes CASSIRPGNQPQHF.

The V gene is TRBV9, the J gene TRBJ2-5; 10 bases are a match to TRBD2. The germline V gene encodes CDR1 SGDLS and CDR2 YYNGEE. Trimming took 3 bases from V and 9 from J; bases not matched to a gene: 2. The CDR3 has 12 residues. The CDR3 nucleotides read TGTGCCAGCAGCGCTAGCGGGGGACCCCAGTACTTC. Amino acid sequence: CASSASGGPQYF.

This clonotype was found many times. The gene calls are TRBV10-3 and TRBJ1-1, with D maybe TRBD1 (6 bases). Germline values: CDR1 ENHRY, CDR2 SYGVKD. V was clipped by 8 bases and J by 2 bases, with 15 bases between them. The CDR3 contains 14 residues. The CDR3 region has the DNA TGTGCCATCGGAACAGGACAGCACAACACTGAAGCTTTCTTT. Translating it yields CAIGTGQHNTEAFF.